The 15 T cell receptor beta chains below all came from one sample that was sequenced in a study of identical twins. MiXCR, run by TCRdb on the 5' RACE reads, gives a single entry per CDR3 protein. The sample shows 1.5 million to 2 million distinct CDR3 sequences, under 35% of them seen only once. Sequencing was carried out using cord blood. All receptors come from a newborn girl in good health.

With respect to this clonotype: Compared with germline, one end of the junction differs, possibly owing to a read error. The chain recombines TRBV7-9 with TRBJ2-3; 8 bases line up with TRBD2. CDR3 length: 12 amino acids. Germline CDR1 SEHNR, CDR2 FQNEAQ (reference sequence). CDR3 DNA sequence: TGTGCCAGCGGCTTAGCGGGGACTACGCGGTATTTT. Its protein product is CASGLAGTTRYF. The variable domain in full, with the rest retrieved from reference TRBV7-9 and TRBJ2-3, is DTGVSQNPRHKITKRGQNVTFRCDPISEHNRLYWYRQTLGQGPEFLTYFQNEAQLEKSRLLSDRFSAERPKGSFSTLEIQRTEQGDSAMYLCASGLAGTTRYFGPGTRLTVL.

This clonotype was detected only a few times. The CDR3 loop is CASSQDYTGNEQFF. The CDR3 DNA reads as TGTGCCAGCAGCCAAGACTACACGGGCAATGAGCAGTTCTTC. The V call is TRBV3-1, the J call TRBJ2-1, with D uncertain. CDR3 size: 14 residues. Trimming shortened V by 0 bases and J by 6 bases, and 9 bases separated the two germline ends. Germline V gives CDR1 LGHDT, CDR2 YNNKEL (reference sequence).

This chain joins TRBV14 and TRBJ1-1; possible D gene TRBD1, 6 bases. The CDR3 runs to 13 residues. Trimming pared 9 bases from V and 1 base from J, leaving 12 bases between. Germline V gene lookup returns CDR1 SGHDN and CDR2 FVKESK. Written as DNA, the CDR3 is TGTGCCAGTTCCACAGGGACGAACACTGAAGCTTTCTTT. Amino acid sequence: CASSTGTNTEAFF.

This clonotype occurred once. A much larger clone sits a single nucleotide away, making a read error possible. V and J are TRBV14 and TRBJ2-5, with 10 positions matching TRBD2. CDR1 and CDR2 from the germline V gene are SGHDN and FVKESK. Unmatched junction bases numbered 14, after V lost 5 bases and J lost 11 bases. The CDR3 spans 15 residues. The CDR3 region is CASSGLAGAGNEQYF. In DNA form, the CDR3 reads TGTGCCAGCAGCGGCCTAGCGGGGGCTGGCAATGAGCAGTACTTC.

V usage is TRBV2 and J usage is TRBJ2-5, with 12 bases lining up with TRBD2. Trimming at V came to 4 bases and at J to 11 bases, leaving 14 bases not matched to a gene. Germline CDR1 and CDR2: SNHLY and FYNNEI. The CDR3 covers 16 residues. CDR3 residues: CASSAQLAGGKNEQYF. CDR3 DNA: TGTGCCAGCAGTGCTCAACTAGCGGGGGGCAAAAATGAGCAGTACTTC.

This chain connects TRBV6-1 to TRBJ1-5; D ambiguous. Trimming shortened V by 7 bases and J by 6 bases, and 13 bases separated the two germline ends. Germline-derived CDR1 and CDR2 are MNHNS and SASEGT. The CDR3 has 13 residues. CDR3 nucleotide sequence: TGTGCCAGCACCGGCCAAGTAGGTCAGCCCCAGCATTTT. This gives the protein CASTGQVGQPQHF.

This clonotype was observed a handful of times. The V and J genes are TRBV20-1 and TRBJ2-5; 7 bases fit TRBD2. With V trimmed by 0 bases and J by 2 bases, 0 bases remained unmatched. CDR1 DFQATT and CDR2 SNEGSKA come from the germline V gene (reference sequence). This CDR3 has 13 residues. The CDR3 here is CSAREREQETQYF. The CDR3 region has the DNA TGCAGTGCTAGAGAGCGGGAGCAAGAGACCCAGTACTTC.

This clonotype has a handful of counts. The germline gene is not matched at one end of the junction; a read error may be the cause. J is TRBJ2-1 and V is TRBV18; 7 bases agree with TRBD2. CDR1 KGHSH and CDR2 LQKENI come from the germline V gene. The CDR3 consists of 14 residues. CDR3 loop: CASSKGRELNERFF. CDR3 nucleotide sequence: TGTGCCAGCTCGAAGGGGCGGGAGCTTAATGAGCGGTTCTTC.

This clonotype appeared a few times. V usage is TRBV5-6 and J usage is TRBJ2-3; D is perhaps TRBD2 (6 bases). The V gene lost 4 bases and the J gene lost 4 bases, with 16 bases spanning the gap. The CDR3 contains 15 residues. Germline-derived CDR1 and CDR2 are SGHDT and YYEEEE. The CDR3 loop is CASSPNGLPADTQYF. The CDR3 coding sequence is TGTGCCAGCAGCCCTAACGGACTACCTGCAGATACGCAGTATTTT.

Only a few counts were recorded for this clonotype. This sequence joins TRBV29-1 and TRBJ1-2; D unclear. Germline CDR1 and CDR2: SQVTM and ANQGSEA. V shed 5 bases and J shed 4 bases, with 14 bases lying between them. The CDR3 contains 13 residues. The chain's CDR3 is CSVSDWPAYGYTF. CDR3 DNA sequence: TGCAGCGTTTCCGACTGGCCGGCCTATGGCTACACCTTC.

The chain joins TRBV28 to TRBJ2-3; TRBD1 matches 7 bases. Unmatched junction bases numbered 4, after V lost 10 bases and J lost 0 bases. This CDR3 comprises 13 residues. The germline V gene has CDR1 MDHEN and CDR2 SYDVKM. This chain's CDR3 is CANQDRSTDTQYF. CDR3 DNA: TGTGCCAACCAGGACAGGAGCACAGATACGCAGTATTTT.

V gene TRBV5-1 combines with J gene TRBJ2-7, with D possibly TRBD1 on 5 matching bases. V lost 1 base and J lost 6, with 14 bases in between. Germline CDR1 SGHRS, CDR2 YFSETQ. The length of the CDR3 is 14 residues. CDR3 nucleotides: TGCGCCAGCAGCTTGATCACAGGAAGCCCCGAGCAGTACTTC. Amino acid sequence: CASSLITGSPEQYF.

V usage is TRBV20-1 and J usage is TRBJ1-5; TRBD1 matches at 7 bases. Germline CDR1 DFQATT, CDR2 SNEGSKA (reference sequence). The V segment lost 3 bases and the J segment 4 bases; nucleotides outside the gene matches: 6. CDR3 length: 14 amino acids. This CDR3 reads CSASEGAPNQPQHF. The CDR3 nucleotides read TGCAGTGCTAGTGAGGGGGCGCCGAATCAGCCCCAGCATTTT.

This clonotype was detected many times. The chain couples TRBV2 to TRBJ2-3, with D unclear. Germline V gene lookup returns CDR1 SNHLY and CDR2 FYNNEI. Trimming cost V 2 bases and J 4 bases, with 4 bases left between them. This CDR3 has 12 residues. The CDR3 is CASSELADTQYF. CDR3 nucleotides: TGTGCCAGCAGTGAATTGGCAGATACGCAGTATTTT.

The V call is TRBV4-2, the J call TRBJ2-7; D possibly corresponds to TRBD1 (6 bases). V lost 3 bases, J lost 0 bases, and 12 bases lay in between. This CDR3 contains 15 residues. Germline CDR1 and CDR2: LGHNA and YNFKEQ. This CDR3 is CASSHLQGSSYEQYF. CDR3 coding DNA: TGTGCCAGCAGCCATCTACAGGGTTCCTCCTACGAGCAGTACTTC.